These 28 T cell receptor beta chains share one sample of origin, sequenced in a study of post-analysis software for immune sequencing data. Notes on the study in general: TRBV segments more frequent in patients than in controls numbered roughly 5 and included TRBV5-6, TRBV5-1 and TRBV20-1.

cDNA libraries of TCR beta carried unique molecular identifiers. TCRdb called the PCR reads again in MiXCR, with one record for every CDR3 protein. The sample includes about 540,000 distinct CDR3 sequences, less than 40% of them seen just once. These receptors lack a known antigen. The sequencing input was blood. The receptors were gathered from a girl under 18 with multiple sclerosis.

This chain links TRBV15 with TRBJ2-7, with TRBD1 as a possible D gene (6 bases). CDR3 length equals 15 residues. Per germline, CDR1 LNHNV and CDR2 YYDKDF (reference sequence). V was clipped by 1 base and J by 1 base, with 11 bases between them. In DNA form, the CDR3 reads TGTGCCACCAGCAGAGGGGACACCTCGTCCTACGAGCAGTACTTC. The encoded protein is CATSRGDTSSYEQYF.

To note about this clonotype: A read error may produce the germline difference seen at one junction end. The rearrangement joins TRBV7-8 to TRBJ2-1; 10 nucleotides agree with TRBD2. CDR3 length: 15 residues. Germline CDR1 is SGHVS and CDR2 is FQNEAQ. The CDR3 loop reads CASSFSSGRGNKQFF. The CDR3 DNA is TGTGCCAGCAGCTTCTCGAGCGGGAGGGGCAATAAGCAGTTCTTC.

Comment on this clonotype: An end of the junction does not agree with germline; a read error may underlie this. The chain joins TRBV24-1 to TRBJ1-2; D is ambiguous. Per the germline V gene, CDR1 is KGHDR and CDR2 is SFDVKD. The CDR3 totals 16 residues. DNA for the CDR3: TGTGCCACCAGTGACTCCGGGTTAGGAGCGGAATATGGCCACACCTTC. It specifies CATSDSGLGAEYGHTF.

This clonotype has only a few counts. The V call is TRBV9, the J call TRBJ2-1, with 7 bases matching TRBD2. Looked up from germline, CDR1 is SGDLS and CDR2 is YYNGEE. The V and J ends lost 4 bases and 10 bases, in that order; junction bases with no gene match: 17. This CDR3 contains 16 residues. The CDR3 sequence is CASSPRAGLSWEEQFF. CDR3 bases: TGTGCCAGCAGCCCAAGAGCGGGGCTCTCCTGGGAGGAGCAGTTCTTC.

The rearrangement uses TRBV6-6 and TRBJ1-5; 10 bases map to TRBD1. The germline CDR1 and CDR2 sequences are MNHNY and SVGAGI (reference sequence). There are 15 residues in the CDR3. With 2 bases clipped from V and 4 bases from J, the junction kept 2 bases outside the gene matches. This CDR3 is CASSYPGQGNQPQHF. CDR3 DNA: TGTGCCAGCAGTTACCCGGGACAGGGGAATCAGCCCCAGCATTTT.

The genes are TRBV5-1 and TRBJ1-2; TRBD1 agrees at 7 bases. The J segment lost 8 bases and the V segment lost 2 bases, leaving 3 bases of the junction unmatched. This CDR3 is 12 amino acids long. Germline values: CDR1 SGHRS, CDR2 YFSETQ. CDR3 in amino acids: CASSLQGNGYTF. CDR3 DNA: TGCGCCAGCAGCTTACAGGGGAACGGCTACACCTTC.

This clonotype was counted between two and nine times. The chain uses TRBV20-1 and TRBJ1-4; TRBD1 is a possible D gene (5 bases). The germline V and J ends were trimmed by 6 bases and 8 bases, with 19 bases remaining between them. This CDR3 region has 14 residues. Germline CDR1 is DFQATT and CDR2 is SNEGSKA (reference sequence). This chain's CDR3 is CSALQTAGGEKLFF. DNA of the CDR3: TGCAGTGCCCTCCAGACAGCCGGTGGAGAAAAACTGTTTTTT.

This clonotype was found a few times. The rearrangement links TRBV2 to TRBJ2-1; D is uncertain. Germline V gives CDR1 SNHLY, CDR2 FYNNEI. The CDR3 sequence is 17 residues long. Trimming took 6 bases from V and 0 from J, leaving 18 bases between them. The CDR3 reads CASRPFFSRSSYNEQFF. For the CDR3, the DNA is TGTGCCAGCAGACCTTTCTTCTCGCGGAGCTCCTACAATGAGCAGTTCTTC.

The chain combines TRBV29-1 with TRBJ2-1; D is uncertain. The CDR3 is 13 amino acids. Trimming shortened V by 8 bases and J by 0 bases, and 11 bases separated the two germline ends. The germline CDR1 and CDR2 sequences are SQVTM and ANQGSEA. The CDR3 reads CSSLVRSYNEQFF. The DNA for the CDR3 is TGCAGCTCCTTGGTCCGCTCCTACAATGAGCAGTTCTTC.

The chain has TRBV20-1 and TRBJ2-3; TRBD2 aligns across 9 bases. In germline, CDR1 is DFQATT, CDR2 SNEGSKA (reference sequence). Germline trimming cut 1 base from V and 5 bases from J; bases unmatched to any gene: 4. The CDR3 length is 14 residues. In nucleotides, the CDR3 is TGCAGTGCTAGAGTTAGCGGGAGCGTAGATACGCAGTATTTT. Translating it yields CSARVSGSVDTQYF.

This clonotype was counted a few times. CDR3 in DNA: TGTGCCAGCAGTGTTCAGTTTTACAATGAGCAGTTCTTC. It is translated as CASSVQFYNEQFF. This chain uses TRBV6-1 with TRBJ2-1; no firm D call. The CDR3 sequence is 13 residues long. The V gene's germline CDR1 is MNHNS and CDR2 SASEGT. Trimming removed 4 bases from V and 4 bases from J, with 8 bases in between.

This clonotype appeared a few times. The rearrangement uses TRBV20-1 and TRBJ1-2, with D possibly matching TRBD1 (6 bases). The CDR3 totals 13 residues. The germline V gene has CDR1 DFQATT and CDR2 SNEGSKA (reference sequence). Trimming cost V 6 bases and J 4 bases, with 15 bases left between them. CDR3 amino acids: CSAPKQGGYGYTF. DNA for the CDR3: TGCAGTGCCCCCAAACAGGGAGGCTATGGCTACACCTTC.

The chain employs TRBV9 and TRBJ2-4; 8 bases are shared with TRBD1. The J call is uncertain, as TRBJ2-7 better fits the DNA end. CDR3 length equals 13 residues. Germline CDR1 reads SGDLS; CDR2 reads YYNGEE. CDR3 amino acids: CASSTSGQGEQYF. The CDR3 DNA reads as TGTGCCAGCAGCACCTCAGGACAGGGCGAGCAGTACTTC.

This clonotype was seen ten or more times. The genes are TRBV12-3 or TRBV12-4 and TRBJ1-2, with TRBD1 identical over 9 bases. The CDR3 covers 13 residues. Germline trimming cut 3 bases from V and 8 bases from J; bases unmatched to any gene: 4. This CDR3 reads CASSLGDRGGYTF. The CDR3 DNA follows: TGTGCCAGCAGTTTGGGAGACAGGGGGGGCTACACCTTC.

This clonotype appeared a few times. The CDR3 sequence: CATSRAGPSEGDQYF. The CDR3, as DNA: TGTGCCACCAGCAGAGCGGGACCTAGCGAGGGAGACCAGTACTTC. The V and J genes are TRBV15 and TRBJ2-5, with D tentatively TRBD2 (6 bases). Germline lookup yields CDR1 LNHNV and CDR2 YYDKDF (reference sequence). The CDR3 length is 15 residues. Trimming pared 1 base from V and 10 bases from J, leaving 19 bases between.

As for this clonotype: The junction and the germline gene differ at one end; a read error may be behind it. The CDR3 nucleotides read TGTGCCAGCAGCTTGGTCCGTAACGAGCAGTACTTC. As protein: CASSLVRNEQYF. V gene TRBV5-1 combines with J gene TRBJ2-7; D is unclear. Germline assignment: CDR1 SGHRS and CDR2 YFSETQ. This CDR3 comprises 12 residues.

The J gene is TRBJ2-6, the V gene TRBV5-1; D is uncertain. V shed 0 bases and J shed 0 bases, with 10 bases lying between them. This CDR3 has 17 residues. Germline V gene data show CDR1 as SGHRS and CDR2 as YFSETQ. CDR3 protein: CASSLGGVNSGANVLTF. The CDR3 DNA follows: TGCGCCAGCAGCTTGGGAGGAGTCAACTCTGGGGCCAACGTCCTGACTTTC.

V and J are TRBV7-3 and TRBJ2-3; TRBD2 matches at 7 bases. There are 16 residues in the CDR3. Germline V gives CDR1 SGHTA, CDR2 FQGTGA. After removal of 5 bases from V and 2 bases from J, the junction contained 10 bases not matched to a gene. CDR3 sequence: CASSPGTIPFTDTQYF. The CDR3 DNA sequence: TGTGCCAGCAGCCCTGGGACTATCCCATTCACAGATACGCAGTATTTT. Using reference TRBV7-3 and TRBJ2-3 for the parts outside the CDR3, the full variable domain is GAGVSQTPSNKVTEKGKYVELRCDPISGHTALYWYRQSLGQGPEFLIYFQGTGAADDSGLPNDRFFAVRPEGSVSTLKIQRTERGDSAVYLCASSPGTIPFTDTQYFGPGTRLTVL.

V usage is TRBV20-1 and J usage is TRBJ1-4; 11 bases fit TRBD1. The CDR3 runs 12 residues. Trimming took 5 bases from V and 10 from J; bases not matched to a gene: 3. Per germline, CDR1 DFQATT and CDR2 SNEGSKA (reference sequence). The CDR3 here is CSAPGQGGKLFF. The CDR3 region has the DNA TGCAGTGCTCCGGGACAGGGGGGAAAACTGTTTTTT.

This clonotype was recorded at least ten times. The J gene is TRBJ2-7, the V gene TRBV12-3 or TRBV12-4, with 13 bases fitting TRBD2. V was clipped by 6 bases and J by 2 bases; unmatched bases: 4. The CDR3 totals 15 residues. CDR3 DNA sequence: TGTGCCAGCAGCCGGACTAGCGGGGGCCCCTACGAGCAGTACTTC. This gives the protein CASSRTSGGPYEQYF.

This clonotype was seen more than once but under ten times. The chain links TRBV7-9 to TRBJ1-1; 7 nucleotides line up with TRBD1. Germline CDR1 and CDR2: SEHNR and FQNEAQ (reference sequence). V was clipped by 4 bases and J by 1 base; unmatched bases: 9. This CDR3 spans 16 amino acids. The DNA of the CDR3 is TGTGCCAGCAGCTCTCCCGCCGGGACAGAGAACACTGAAGCTTTCTTT. As protein: CASSSPAGTENTEAFF.

This clonotype was seen repeatedly, ten times or more. This chain joins TRBV20-1 and TRBJ2-3, with D uncertain. V lost 0 bases, J lost 2 bases, and 6 bases lay in between. The CDR3 covers 13 residues. Germline loops: CDR1 DFQATT, CDR2 SNEGSKA (reference sequence). The CDR3 nucleotides are TGCAGTGCTAGAGAGGGCTACACAGATACGCAGTATTTT. Encoded protein: CSAREGYTDTQYF.

This clonotype was detected only a few times. In DNA form, the CDR3 reads TGCAGCGTTGCCCCGATGGAGGGGGAGACCCAGTACTTC. Translating it yields CSVAPMEGETQYF. The rearrangement links TRBV29-1 to TRBJ2-5, with a possible D match to TRBD2 (6 bases). V lost 4 bases, J lost 5 bases, and 14 bases lay in between. Germline loops: CDR1 SQVTM, CDR2 ANQGSEA. The length of the CDR3 is 13 residues.

The chain carries TRBV5-1 and TRBJ2-7; D tentatively reads TRBD1 or TRBD2 (5 bases each). The V and J ends lost 5 bases and 2 bases respectively, with 14 bases between them. The germline CDR1 and CDR2 sequences are SGHRS and YFSETQ. CDR3 length: 14 residues. CDR3 sequence (DNA): TGCGCCAGCAGGAATGTTGGGGGTACCTACGAGCAGTACTTC. Amino acids: CASRNVGGTYEQYF.

This rearrangement joins TRBV20-1 to TRBJ2-1, with a weak D call TRBD2 (6 bases). V dropped 0 bases and J dropped 10 bases, with 10 bases sitting between them. The germline gives CDR1 DFQATT, CDR2 SNEGSKA (reference sequence). The CDR3 contains 12 residues. CDR3 residues: CSAREGLREQFF. Written as DNA, the CDR3 is TGCAGTGCTAGAGAGGGACTTCGCGAGCAGTTCTTC.

The CDR3 is CATRQGNDYNEQYF. In DNA, the CDR3 is TGTGCCACCCGACAGGGGAATGACTACAATGAGCAGTACTTC. This chain connects TRBV28 to TRBJ2-5; 8 bases agree with TRBD1. Losses at the gene ends were 10 bases for V and 11 bases for J; bases not matched to a gene: 18. CDR1 is MDHEN and CDR2 is SYDVKM in the germline V gene. This CDR3 contains 14 residues.

In DNA, the CDR3 is TGTGCCAGCAGTTTAAACGCGGCAGCCTATGGCTACACCTTC. This translates into CASSLNAAAYGYTF. This chain joins TRBV28 and TRBJ1-2; D unclear. Germline V gives CDR1 MDHEN, CDR2 SYDVKM. Trimming pared 2 bases from V and 4 bases from J, leaving 11 bases between. CDR3 size: 14 residues.

This clonotype was seen only a few times. The genes are TRBV4-1 and TRBJ1-2; TRBD1 agrees at 7 bases. The CDR3 runs to 17 residues. Germline values: CDR1 MGHRA, CDR2 YSYEKL. V was clipped by 8 bases and J by 7 bases; unmatched bases: 22. The CDR3: CASSKNTGEGEEGGYTF. Written as DNA, the CDR3 is TGCGCCAGCTCTAAGAATACAGGGGAGGGGGAAGAGGGTGGCTACACCTTC.